This T cell receptor beta chain was sequenced for a study of shared T cell receptors in the human thymus. This CDR3 comprises 13 residues. V was pared by 4 bases and J by 2 bases, with 8 bases between. The germline V gene encodes CDR1 LNHNV and CDR2 YYDKDF (reference sequence). Measured with immunoSEQ multiplex PCR; TCRdb has only the in-frame clones, and not every one. Among 600,000 or so clones listed, about 90% were seen once. These data were likewise used in another study, on human thymus T cells. From that paper: Congenital heart defects were the reason for the corrective surgery that the donors, healthy Finnish infants, were having. Thymus was obtained from resections taken during corrective heart surgery. Gene usage for V and J segments appeared biased in thymic and blood repertoires.

This chain uses TRBV15 with TRBJ1-2, with D hard to call. This receptor was obtained from a boy under two years old with a congenital heart defect. The sequencing input was thymocytes. The CDR3 nucleotides are TGTGCCACCAGCACTGACTCCAACTATGGCTACACCTTC. Its protein is CATSTDSNYGYTF.